This is a list of T cell receptor beta chains from one sample in a study of memory CD4+ T cells and cytomegalovirus serostatus. Data came from immunoSEQ multiplex PCR; TCRdb stores just in-frame clones and leaves some out. Of about 50,000 clones in the sample, around 80% are singletons; the top ten hold approximately 0.78%. Sequencing was performed on memory CD4+ T cells from blood. The receptors were sampled from an adult in good health and CMV-seronegative. Each CDR3 is given with its conserved first and last residue. A D gene is named only where the DNA matches it firmly. The size field is filled for only some rows; it gives once, few, many or a size class.

D gene,J gene,V gene,clone size,CDR3 protein,CDR3 DNA
TRBD1,TRBJ1-6,TRBV28,.,CASRLRGRGNSPLHF,TGTGCCAGCAGGCTTCGAGGCAGGGGGAATTCACCCCTCCACTTT
.,TRBJ1-4,TRBV6-1,.,CASLKFATNEKLFF,TGTGCCAGCCTAAAATTCGCAACTAATGAAAAACTGTTTTTT
.,TRBJ1-6,TRBV7-9,.,CASSLVAGDLHF,TGTGCCAGCAGCTTAGTTGCCGGCGATCTCCACTTT
.,TRBJ2-7,TRBV27,few,CASSRAVAYEQYF,TGTGCCAGCAGTAGAGCGGTAGCCTACGAGCAGTACTTC
TRBD1,TRBJ1-5,TRBV13,.,CASSLGTGDGQPQHF,TGTGCCAGCAGCCTAGGGACAGGGGACGGTCAGCCCCAGCATTTT
.,TRBJ2-7,TRBV4-1,few,CASSQQDLMVTYEQYF,TGCGCCAGCAGCCAACAAGATTTAATGGTTACCTACGAGCAGTACTTC
.,TRBJ1-2,TRBV2,.,CASRGGGTFGYTF,TGTGCCAGCAGGGGTGGGGGCACTTTTGGCTACACCTTC
.,TRBJ1-5,TRBV6-5,.,CASRRGSNSNQPQHF,TGTGCCAGCAGACGAGGGTCCAATAGCAATCAGCCCCAGCATTTT
.,TRBJ1-2,TRBV6-1,.,CASSEGRRVYGYTF,TGTGCCAGCAGTGAAGGGCGCAGGGTCTATGGCTACACCTTC
.,TRBJ1-1,TRBV19,.,CASSIPSRNTEAFF,TGTGCCAGTAGTATCCCTTCAAGAAACACTGAAGCTTTCTTT
TRBD1,TRBJ2-5,TRBV11-2,.,CASSRNTGTGGETQYF,TGTGCCAGCAGCCGCAATACCGGGACAGGAGGGGAGACCCAGTACTTC
TRBD2,TRBJ2-1,TRBV7-2,.,CASSPPRAGAYNEQFF,TGTGCCAGCAGCCCACCCCGCGCGGGAGCCTACAATGAGCAGTTCTTC
TRBD1,TRBJ1-1,TRBV18,medium-sized,CASSSQGGIAEAFF,TGTGCCAGCTCATCTCAGGGGGGAATAGCTGAAGCTTTCTTT
.,TRBJ1-1,TRBV4-2,.,CASNQGLRDTEAFF,TGTGCCAGCAACCAGGGGTTACGGGACACTGAAGCTTTCTTT
.,TRBJ2-3,TRBV9,.,CASSVETPRDTQYF,TGTGCCAGCAGCGTAGAAACTCCTCGGGATACGCAGTATTTT
.,TRBJ1-2,TRBV2,.,CASTPESNYGYTF,TGTGCCAGCACTCCCGAATCCAACTATGGCTACACCTTC
.,TRBJ2-1,TRBV4-2,.,CASSQAGRLVNEQFF,TGTGCCAGCAGCCAAGCCGGGAGATTAGTCAATGAGCAGTTCTTC
.,TRBJ1-4,TRBV30,.,CAWGGATKDLFF,TGTGCCTGGGGTGGGGCGACCAAAGATCTGTTTTTT
.,TRBJ1-5,TRBV19,few,CASSTIGGGYQPQHF,TGTGCCAGTAGTACTATTGGGGGGGGGTATCAGCCCCAGCATTTT
.,TRBJ1-5,TRBV19,few,CASSTGTQGRNQPQHF,TGTGCCAGTAGCACCGGGACTCAAGGACGCAATCAGCCCCAGCATTTT
.,TRBJ1-2,TRBV6-5,.,CASRRDLYGYTF,TGTGCCAGCAGACGGGACTTGTATGGCTACACCTTC
TRBD1,TRBJ1-4,TRBV6-1,once,CASSGGGQGFVKLFF,TGTGCCAGCAGCGGAGGGGGACAGGGGTTTGTAAAACTGTTTTTT
.,TRBJ1-2,TRBV30,few,CAWTGGTSRGYTF,TGTGCCTGGACTGGGGGGACATCAAGAGGCTACACCTTC
.,TRBJ2-5,TRBV28,many,CASSIRETQYF,TGTGCCAGCAGTATCCGGGAGACCCAGTACTTC